The source of this T cell receptor beta chain is a study of CD8+CD57+ T cells in acquired aplastic anemia. Genomic DNA served as template for TCR beta VDJ and CDR3 profiling. TCRdb reprocessed the reads with MiXCR, giving one entry per CDR3 protein. This sample carries under 500,000 distinct CDR3 sequences, 25% to 40% of them seen once, and the ten largest clones take 0.82%. Flow cytometry had shown expanded CD8+CD57+ cells in the patients chosen for sequencing. Each patient had severe acquired aplastic anemia. This clonotype has a count of ten or more. V gave up 5 bases and J gave up 5 bases, with 16 bases separating them. This CDR3 contains 15 residues. Germline CDR1 SGHVS, CDR2 FQNEAQ.

Material for sequencing was sorted CD4+, CD8+, or CD8+CD57+ T cells (not recorded which) from PBMCs. The chain combines TRBV7-8 with TRBJ1-5, with unresolved D. This clonotype originated in a human donor with aplastic anemia. Written as DNA, the CDR3 is TGTGCCAGCAGCCCTCAAAGGCTGGCGGATCAGCCCCAGCATTTT. It yields the protein CASSPQRLADQPQHF.